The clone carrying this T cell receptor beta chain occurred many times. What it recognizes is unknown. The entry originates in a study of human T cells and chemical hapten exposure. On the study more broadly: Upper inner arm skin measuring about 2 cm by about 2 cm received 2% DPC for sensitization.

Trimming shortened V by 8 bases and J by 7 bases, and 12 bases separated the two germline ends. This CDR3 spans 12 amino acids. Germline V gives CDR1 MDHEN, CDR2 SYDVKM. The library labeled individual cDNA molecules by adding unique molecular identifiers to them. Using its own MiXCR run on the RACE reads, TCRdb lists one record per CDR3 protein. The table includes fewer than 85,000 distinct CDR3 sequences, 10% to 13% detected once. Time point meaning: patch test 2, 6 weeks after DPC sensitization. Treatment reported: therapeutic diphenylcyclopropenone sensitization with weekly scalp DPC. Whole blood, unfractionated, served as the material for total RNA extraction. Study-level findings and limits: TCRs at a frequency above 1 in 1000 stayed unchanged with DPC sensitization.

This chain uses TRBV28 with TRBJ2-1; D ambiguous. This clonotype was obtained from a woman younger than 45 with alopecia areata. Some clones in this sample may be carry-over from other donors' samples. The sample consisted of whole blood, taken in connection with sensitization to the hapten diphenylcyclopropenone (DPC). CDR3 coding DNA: TGTGCCAGCGCGACACCGGTTAATGAGCAGTTCTTC. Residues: CASATPVNEQFF.